The clone carrying this TCR beta chain was detected a few times. Germline lookup yields CDR1 SGHTA and CDR2 FQGNSA. The V and J ends lost 3 bases and 6 bases respectively, with 6 bases between them. The length of the CDR3 is 13 residues. The data derive from a study of regulatory T cells in long-lasting Graves disease. Time point reported: persistent/refractory GD, antithyroid drugs over 5 years with positive TRAb. Construction of the TCR library relied on RNA isolated from PBMCs. The authors built TCR beta libraries using iRepertoire HTBI primers and Arm-PCR of CDR3 regions. TCRdb passed the multiplex PCR reads through MiXCR, listing each CDR3 protein once. This table holds fewer than 450,000 distinct CDR3 sequences, 20% found once.

This specimen was peripheral blood mononuclear cells (PBMCs), taken when the disease was refractory, from a patient treated with antithyroid drugs. The chain joins TRBV7-2 to TRBJ1-6; no firm D call. This clonotype originated in a female donor with Graves disease. CDR3 nucleotide sequence: TGTGCCAGCAGCTTCCAGTTTAATTCACCCCTCCACTTT. The encoded protein is CASSFQFNSPLHF.